This T cell receptor beta chain stems from a study of human T cells and chemical hapten exposure. Time point given: pre-sensitization, week 0. Specified treatment: therapeutic diphenylcyclopropenone sensitization with weekly scalp DPC. This clonotype has ten or more counts. CDR1 is SGHAT and CDR2 is FQNNGV in the germline V gene. V lost 1 base to trimming and J lost 3 bases, with 11 bases between them. This CDR3 region has 15 residues. TCRdb re-called the RACE reads through MiXCR, storing one row per CDR3 protein. The table has about 380,000 distinct CDR3 sequences, approximately 5.1% seen once. The source material was whole blood, sampled in connection with sensitization to the hapten diphenylcyclopropenone (DPC). J is TRBJ2-3 and V is TRBV11-2; a weak D match, TRBD2 (5 bases). The sequence was collected from a woman aged 45-65 years with alopecia areata. Some clones in this sample may be carry-over from other donors' samples. The CDR3 here is CASSLVDSRTDTQYF. CDR3 DNA: TGTGCCAGCAGCTTAGTGGACTCAAGGACAGATACGCAGTATTTT.